The source of this TCR beta chain is a study of OX40 agonist ivuxolimab in advanced cancers. Overall study context: A male proportion of 82.7% was recorded, with mean age roughly 62 years and range about 20 to 79.

The assay was immunoSEQ multiplex PCR, and TCRdb's table has in-frame clones only and misses some. The sample records over 70,000 clones, 80% to 90% being singletons. The CDR3 is made up of 16 amino acids. V shed 0 bases and J 2 bases; nucleotides not matched to a gene: 1. From germline, CDR1 is LGHNA and CDR2 YSLEER. The specimen was CD4+ or CD8+ T cells sorted from blood, collected in a trial of the OX40 agonist ivuxolimab. This rearrangement joins TRBV4-3 to TRBJ2-5; 12 bases are a match to TRBD2. This clonotype was sampled from an adult with an advanced solid tumor such as melanoma, head and neck, liver or kidney cancer. CDR3 region: CASSQDLAGGQETQYF. CDR3 nucleotide sequence: TGCGCCAGCAGCCAAGATCTAGCGGGAGGGCAAGAGACCCAGTACTTC.